This TCR beta chain was sequenced for a study of blood T cell repertoires in COVID-19. At the level of the study: PBMCs, B-cell-depleted T cells, or T cells were the source of the cDNA or gDNA that made up the material.

The CDR3 spans 14 residues. In germline, CDR1 is LNHDA, CDR2 SQIVND (reference sequence). Trimming took off 8 bases at V and 1 base at J, with 12 bases between the two ends. In the authors' methods: Amplification from reference gene primers served as the basis for estimated nucleated cell counts. Assay used: immunoSEQ multiplex PCR; TCRdb lists only in-frame clones, some missing. V and J calls and clone size come straight from that table; D and trimming were deduced from the DNA. This table holds about 240,000 clones, roughly 80% found once. The clonotype comes from a woman older than 75 with acute or convalescent COVID-19. This rearrangement joins TRBV19 to TRBJ1-5, with D perhaps matching TRBD1 (6 bases). Sample: peripheral blood. Here the CDR3 reads CASGTTGSNQPQHF. CDR3 DNA: TGTGCCAGTGGTACAACAGGGAGCAATCAGCCCCAGCATTTT.